This T cell receptor (beta chain) was recovered during a study of control samples from healthy donors and cancer patients. Repertoires were generated with immunoSEQ multiplex PCR, while TCRdb's copy carries only in-frame clones and drops some. The sample lists about 99,000 clones; 75% to 90% were seen once. The CDR3 sequence is 16 residues long. Germline CDR1 and CDR2: SGHTA and FQGTGA. V lost 3 bases to trimming and J lost 1 base; unmatched junction nucleotides: 8. What was sequenced was PBMCs. The chain employs TRBV7-3 and TRBJ1-1; 7 positions match TRBD1. The receptor was derived from a man aged 60 to 75 with lung cancer. The CDR3 DNA sequence: TGTGCCAGCAGCTTGGACAGGCCCAAGTCGAACACTGAAGCTTTCTTT. It specifies CASSLDRPKSNTEAFF.